The 9 T cell receptor beta chains presented below share a single source sample, sequenced in a study of CD8+ T cells in alopecia areata. RNA was isolated and reverse transcribed to cDNA, the sequencing template. Using immunoSEQ multiplex PCR, the repertoire was profiled, and TCRdb retains in-frame clones only, with some absent. The table shows under 200,000 clones, with less than 70% occurring only once. As for treatment: oral pan-JAK inhibitor, 5-10 mg twice daily. Sequencing was performed on CD4+ T cells sorted from blood, taken at week 24, from a patient treated with tofacitinib. These receptors were obtained from a human donor with alopecia areata.

V and J are TRBV29-1 and TRBJ2-7, with 8 bases fitting TRBD1. Losses at the gene ends were 7 bases for V and 7 bases for J; bases not matched to a gene: 15. The germline V gene encodes CDR1 SQVTM and CDR2 ANQGSEA. The CDR3 consists of 14 residues. CDR3 in amino acids: CSAGGQGAYAEQYF. The DNA of the CDR3 is TGCAGCGCTGGGGGGCAGGGGGCCTACGCGGAGCAGTACTTC.

This clone has ten or more counts. The chain carries TRBV19 and TRBJ2-2, with TRBD2 identical over 10 bases. J gave up 0 bases and V 3 bases, and 4 bases lay outside the gene matches. The CDR3 contains 17 residues. Per germline, CDR1 LNHDA and CDR2 SQIVND (reference sequence). Written as DNA, the CDR3 is TGTGCCAGTAGTATTTCTAGCGGGGGAGCGAACACCGGGGAGCTGTTTTTT. Translating it yields CASSISSGGANTGELFF.

The V call is TRBV10-1, the J call TRBJ2-3, with D possibly TRBD1 on 6 matching bases. There are 16 residues in the CDR3. Germline CDR1 is WNHNN and CDR2 is SYGVQD (reference sequence). V lost 8 bases and J 2 bases, leaving 20 bases between the germline ends. The DNA for the CDR3 is TGCGCCAGCTCCTCGAGCAAGGGGGTGGACACAGATACGCAGTATTTT. This sequence encodes CASSSSKGVDTDTQYF.

This clone came up a few times. Other DNA variants within this sample encode the same CDR3. The chain is built from TRBV5-1 and TRBJ2-2; no firm D call. Trimming pared 0 bases from V and 2 bases from J, leaving 2 bases between. The CDR3 is 13 residues long. Germline assignment: CDR1 SGHRS and CDR2 YFSETQ. Here the CDR3 reads CASSLANTGELFF. The CDR3 DNA reads TGCGCCAGCAGCTTGGCCAACACCGGGGAGCTGTTTTTT. Filled out from reference TRBV5-1 and TRBJ2-2, the complete variable domain reads KAGVTQTPRYLIKTRGQQVTLSCSPISGHRSVSWYQQTPGQGLQFLFEYFSETQRNKGNFPGRFSGRQFSNSRSEMNVSTLELGDSALYLCASSLANTGELFFGEGSRLTVL.

The chain recombines TRBV30 with TRBJ2-7; TRBD2 might be the D (7 bases). The CDR3 extends over 13 amino acids. Trimming pared 3 bases from V and 7 bases from J, leaving 16 bases between. The germline V gene has CDR1 GTSNPN and CDR2 SVGIG (reference sequence). This CDR3 is CAWRRGTTWEQYF. CDR3 DNA sequence: TGTGCCTGGAGGAGGGGGACTACTTGGGAGCAGTACTTC.

This sequence joins TRBV10-1 and TRBJ2-3, with 8 bases lining up with TRBD2. V gave up 6 bases and J gave up 3 bases; unmatched junction bases: 5. The germline V gene has CDR1 WNHNN and CDR2 SYGVQD (reference sequence). This CDR3 spans 14 amino acids. The CDR3: CASSPGGGTDTQYF. CDR3 DNA sequence: TGCGCCAGCAGCCCCGGGGGGGGGACAGATACGCAGTATTTT.

This sequence joins TRBV7-9 and TRBJ1-6; D is undetermined. V dropped 5 bases and J dropped 10 bases, with 12 bases sitting between them. Germline loops: CDR1 SEHNR, CDR2 FQNEAQ (reference sequence). The CDR3 length is 13 residues. CDR3 residues: CASSQQQGSPLHF. As DNA, the CDR3 is TGTGCCAGCAGCCAACAACAAGGGTCACCCCTCCACTTT.

The table lists this clone with a count of one. The chain carries TRBV2 and TRBJ1-4; D gene uncertain. The CDR3 contains 9 residues. The V gene's germline CDR1 is SNHLY and CDR2 FYNNEI. V lost 8 bases to trimming and J lost 13 bases, with 8 bases between them. CDR3 in DNA: TGTGCCAGCTCGTGGGGACTGTTTTTT. This encodes CASSWGLFF. The variable domain in full, with the rest retrieved from reference TRBV2 and TRBJ1-4, is EPEVTQTPSHQVTQMGQEVILRCVPISNHLYFYWYRQILGQKVEFLVSFYNNEISEKSEIFDDQFSVERPDGSNFTLKIRSTKLEDSAMYFCASSWGLFFGSGTQLSVL.

The CDR3 region is CASSQGGRAGGETQYF. DNA of the CDR3: TGTGCCAGCAGCCAAGGTGGCCGGGCAGGAGGAGAGACCCAGTACTTC. J is TRBJ2-5 and V is TRBV14; perhaps TRBD2 as D (5 bases). Germline V gene lookup returns CDR1 SGHDN and CDR2 FVKESK. Trimming took off 1 base at V and 4 bases at J, with 16 bases between the two ends. The CDR3 consists of 16 residues.